The 9 T cell receptor beta chains below come from one sample, sequenced in a study of early stage breast cancer tumors. Assay used: immunoSEQ multiplex PCR; TCRdb lists only in-frame clones, some missing. The sample records over 3,500 clones, 55% to 75% being singletons. Source material: breast tumor tissue. Receptor source: a person aged 35-50 years with breast cancer.

V is TRBV28 and J is TRBJ2-3; 7 nucleotides agree with TRBD2. Germline CDR1 and CDR2: MDHEN and SYDVKM. The CDR3 is 12 amino acids. Trimming at V came to 6 bases and at J to 5 bases, leaving 2 bases not matched to a gene. The CDR3 DNA follows: TGTGCCAGCAGCTCGGGGGGAGATACGCAGTATTTT. This gives the protein CASSSGGDTQYF.

This clone has a single count. The chain has TRBV7-3 and TRBJ2-1, with TRBD2 matching 11 bases. Germline CDR1 and CDR2: SGHTA and FQGTGA. The V gene end was trimmed by 2 bases and the J gene end by 4 bases; junction bases not matched to a gene: 1. The CDR3 covers 15 residues. CDR3: CASSLGLAGYNEQFF. CDR3 sequence (DNA): TGTGCCAGCAGCTTAGGACTAGCGGGTTACAATGAGCAGTTCTTC.

The chain joins TRBV5-4 to TRBJ2-1; TRBD2 matches 11 bases. After removal of 7 bases from V and 0 bases from J, the junction contained 9 bases not matched to a gene. In germline, CDR1 is SGHNT, CDR2 YYREEE (reference sequence). The CDR3 is 17 residues long. The CDR3 is CASRRASGRSSYNEQFF. CDR3 DNA sequence: TGTGCCAGCCGAAGGGCTAGCGGGAGGAGCTCCTACAATGAGCAGTTCTTC. Using reference TRBV5-4 and TRBJ2-1 for the parts outside the CDR3, the full variable domain is ETGVTQSPTHLIKTRGQQVTLRCSSQSGHNTVSWYQQALGQGPQFIFQYYREEENGRGNFPPRFSGLQFPNYSSELNVNALELDDSALYLCASRRASGRSSYNEQFFGPGTRLTVL.

The V and J genes are TRBV5-4 and TRBJ2-5; possible D gene TRBD1, 5 bases. The CDR3 length is 12 residues. CDR1 is SGHNT, CDR2 YYREEE, per germline (reference sequence). Trimming pared 4 bases from V and 5 bases from J, leaving 9 bases between. The CDR3 coding sequence is TGTGCCAGCAGCCCCAACAGGGAGACCCAGTACTTC. This codes for CASSPNRETQYF.

The V and J genes are TRBV7-8 and TRBJ2-3, with D perhaps matching TRBD1 (5 bases). Per germline, CDR1 SGHVS and CDR2 FQNEAQ. V was pared by 1 base and J by 1 base, with 9 bases between. There are 15 residues in the CDR3. CDR3: CASSLGQIGTDTQYF. The CDR3 region has the DNA TGTGCCAGCAGCTTAGGACAGATTGGCACAGATACGCAGTATTTT. The full variable domain, with the rest looked up from reference TRBV7-8 and TRBJ2-3, is GAGVSQSPRYKVAKRGQDVALRCDPISGHVSLFWYQQALGQGPEFLTYFQNEAQLDKSGLPSDRFFAERPEGSVSTLKIQRTQQEDSAVYLCASSLGQIGTDTQYFGPGTRLTVL.

This clone came up once. This chain joins TRBV19 and TRBJ2-7; no reliable D call. Trimming stripped 1 base from V and 3 bases from J, with 1 base between. Germline-derived CDR1 and CDR2 are LNHDA and SQIVND (reference sequence). CDR3 length: 11 residues. DNA of the CDR3: TGTGCCAGTAGTATAGGCTACGAGCAGTACTTC. Protein sequence: CASSIGYEQYF.

The V and J genes are TRBV7-3 and TRBJ2-2, with D unclear. Germline V gene data show CDR1 as SGHTA and CDR2 as FQGTGA. This CDR3 contains 16 residues. Trimming stripped 1 base from V and 4 bases from J, with 13 bases between. Written as DNA, the CDR3 is TGTGCCAGCAGCTTAAGTTTGGGGTTGGGCACCGGGGAGCTGTTTTTT. Amino acids: CASSLSLGLGTGELFF.

This clone was detected only a few times. The chain employs TRBV6-1 and TRBJ1-1; TRBD1 is a possible D gene (6 bases). The germline gives CDR1 MNHNS, CDR2 SASEGT. Trimming removed 6 bases at V and 1 base at J, with 12 bases between. This CDR3 comprises 14 residues. Written as DNA, the CDR3 is TGTGCCAGCAGAAGAGGACAGACGAACACTGAAGCTTTCTTT. Translated: CASRRGQTNTEAFF.

Notes on this clone: This specimen includes other DNA sequences encoding the same CDR3. The chain employs TRBV19 and TRBJ2-7; no firm D call. Per germline, CDR1 LNHDA and CDR2 SQIVND (reference sequence). The germline V and J ends were trimmed by 5 bases and 4 bases, with 9 bases remaining between them. CDR3 length: 12 amino acids. CDR3 in DNA: TGTGCCAGTAGTGAAACAGAATACGAGCAGTACTTC. Its translation is CASSETEYEQYF.